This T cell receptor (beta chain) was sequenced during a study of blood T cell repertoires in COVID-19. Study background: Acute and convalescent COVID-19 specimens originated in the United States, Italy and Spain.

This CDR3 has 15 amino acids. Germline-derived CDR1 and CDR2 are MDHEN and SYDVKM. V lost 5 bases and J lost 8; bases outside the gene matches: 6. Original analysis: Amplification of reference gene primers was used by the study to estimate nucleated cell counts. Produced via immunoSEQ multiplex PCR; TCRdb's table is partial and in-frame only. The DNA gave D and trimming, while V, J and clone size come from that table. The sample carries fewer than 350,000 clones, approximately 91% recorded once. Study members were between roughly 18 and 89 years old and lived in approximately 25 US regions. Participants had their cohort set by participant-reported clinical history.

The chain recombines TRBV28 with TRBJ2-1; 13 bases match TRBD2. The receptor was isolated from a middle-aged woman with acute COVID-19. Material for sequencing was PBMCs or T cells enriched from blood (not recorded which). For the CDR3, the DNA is TGTGCCAGCAGTCCAGGGACTAGCGGGAAGGATGAGCAGTTCTTC. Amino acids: CASSPGTSGKDEQFF.